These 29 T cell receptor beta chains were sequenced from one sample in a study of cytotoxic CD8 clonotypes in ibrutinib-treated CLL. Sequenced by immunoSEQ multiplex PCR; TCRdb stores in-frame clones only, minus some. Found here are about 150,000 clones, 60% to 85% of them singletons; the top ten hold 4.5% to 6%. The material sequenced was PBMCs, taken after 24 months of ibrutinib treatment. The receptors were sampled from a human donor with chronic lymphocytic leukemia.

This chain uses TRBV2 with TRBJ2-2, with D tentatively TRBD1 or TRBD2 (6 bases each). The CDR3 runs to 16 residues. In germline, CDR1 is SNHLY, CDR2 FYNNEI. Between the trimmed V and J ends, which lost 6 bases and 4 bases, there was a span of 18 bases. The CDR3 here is CASRRGAGWATGELFF. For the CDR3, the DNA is TGTGCCAGCAGGAGGGGGGCAGGGTGGGCCACCGGGGAGCTGTTTTTT.

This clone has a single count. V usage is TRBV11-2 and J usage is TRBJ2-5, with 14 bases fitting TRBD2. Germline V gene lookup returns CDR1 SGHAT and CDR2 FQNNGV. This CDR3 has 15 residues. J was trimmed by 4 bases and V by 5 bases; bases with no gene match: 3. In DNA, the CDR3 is TGTGCCAGCAGCCCGACTAGCGGGGGGGGAGAGACCCAGTACTTC. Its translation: CASSPTSGGGETQYF.

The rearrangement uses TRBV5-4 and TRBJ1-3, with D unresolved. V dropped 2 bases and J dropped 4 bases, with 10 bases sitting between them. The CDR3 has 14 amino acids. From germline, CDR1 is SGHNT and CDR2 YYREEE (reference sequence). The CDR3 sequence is CASSFGQIGNTIYF. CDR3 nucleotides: TGTGCCAGCAGCTTCGGGCAGATCGGAAACACCATATATTTT.

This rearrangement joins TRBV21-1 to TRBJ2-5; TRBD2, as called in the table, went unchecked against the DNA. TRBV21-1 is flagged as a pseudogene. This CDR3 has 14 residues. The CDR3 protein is CASSDGGIQETQYF. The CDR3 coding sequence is TGTGCCAGCAGCGATGGCGGGATCCAAGAGACCCAGTACTTC.

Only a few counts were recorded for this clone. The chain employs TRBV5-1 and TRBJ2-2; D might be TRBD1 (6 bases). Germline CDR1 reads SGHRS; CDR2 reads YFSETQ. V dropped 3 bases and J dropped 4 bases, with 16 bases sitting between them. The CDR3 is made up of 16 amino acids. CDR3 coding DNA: TGCGCCAGCAGCTATCAGACCGGGACAAGCACCGGGGAGCTGTTTTTT. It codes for CASSYQTGTSTGELFF. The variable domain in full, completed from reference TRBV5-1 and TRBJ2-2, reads KAGVTQTPRYLIKTRGQQVTLSCSPISGHRSVSWYQQTPGQGLQFLFEYFSETQRNKGNFPGRFSGRQFSNSRSEMNVSTLELGDSALYLCASSYQTGTSTGELFFGEGSRLTVL.

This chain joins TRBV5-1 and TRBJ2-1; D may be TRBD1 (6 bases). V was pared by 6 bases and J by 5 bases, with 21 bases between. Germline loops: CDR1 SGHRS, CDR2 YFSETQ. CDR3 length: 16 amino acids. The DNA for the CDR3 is TGCGCCAGCAAGGTACCGAGGGGGAGTAGGGACAATGAGCAGTTCTTC. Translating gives CASKVPRGSRDNEQFF.

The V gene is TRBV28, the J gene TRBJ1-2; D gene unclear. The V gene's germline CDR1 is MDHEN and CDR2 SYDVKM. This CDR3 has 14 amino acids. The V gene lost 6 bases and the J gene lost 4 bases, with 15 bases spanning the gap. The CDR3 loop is CASRTPAITYGYTF. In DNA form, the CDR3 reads TGTGCCAGCAGGACCCCAGCCATAACCTATGGCTACACCTTC.

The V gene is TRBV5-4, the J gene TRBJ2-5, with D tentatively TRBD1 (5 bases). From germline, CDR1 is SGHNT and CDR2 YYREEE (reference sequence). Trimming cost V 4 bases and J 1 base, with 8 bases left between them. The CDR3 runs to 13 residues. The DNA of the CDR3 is TGTGCCAGCAGCCACAGGATCCAAGAGACCCAGTACTTC. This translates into CASSHRIQETQYF.

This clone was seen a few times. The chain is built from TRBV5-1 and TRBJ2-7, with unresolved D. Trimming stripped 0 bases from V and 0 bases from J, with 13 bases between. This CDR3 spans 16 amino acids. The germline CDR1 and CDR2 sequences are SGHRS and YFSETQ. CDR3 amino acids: CASSLVGSSSSYEQYF. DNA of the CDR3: TGCGCCAGCAGCTTGGTGGGCTCCAGTAGCTCCTACGAGCAGTACTTC.

CDR3 residues: CASSTGTSLDEQFF. CDR3 sequence (DNA): TGTGCCAGCAGCACCGGGACTAGTCTCGATGAGCAGTTCTTC. The chain links TRBV28 to TRBJ2-1, with TRBD2 identical over 8 bases. V lost 6 bases, J lost 8 bases, and 9 bases stayed unmatched. This CDR3 has 14 amino acids. Looked up from germline, CDR1 is MDHEN and CDR2 is SYDVKM.

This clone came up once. In DNA, the CDR3 is TGTGCCAGCAGTTTACCCCCGTCACGGTTGTCCTACAATGAGCAGTTCTTC. The encoded protein is CASSLPPSRLSYNEQFF. This chain uses TRBV27 with TRBJ2-1; D is unclear. Per germline, CDR1 MNHEY and CDR2 SMNVEV (reference sequence). Trimming took 2 bases from V and 1 from J, leaving 15 bases between them. This CDR3 spans 17 amino acids.

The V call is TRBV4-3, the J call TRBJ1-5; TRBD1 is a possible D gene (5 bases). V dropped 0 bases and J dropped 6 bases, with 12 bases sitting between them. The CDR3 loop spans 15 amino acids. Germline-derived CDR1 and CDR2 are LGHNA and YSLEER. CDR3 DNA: TGCGCCAGCAGCCAAGATAACCAGGGAGGTCAGCCCCAGCATTTT. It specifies CASSQDNQGGQPQHF.

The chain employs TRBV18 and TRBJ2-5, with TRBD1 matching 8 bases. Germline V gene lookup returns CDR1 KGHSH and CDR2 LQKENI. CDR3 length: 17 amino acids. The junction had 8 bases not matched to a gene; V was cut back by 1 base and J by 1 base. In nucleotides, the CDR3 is TGTGCCAGCTCACCACTTCCCGGGGACAGGACCCAAGAGACCCAGTACTTC. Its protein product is CASSPLPGDRTQETQYF. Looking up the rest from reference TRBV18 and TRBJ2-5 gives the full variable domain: NAGVMQNPRHLVRRRGQEARLRCSPMKGHSHVYWYRQLPEEGLKFMVYLQKENIIDESGMPKERFSAEFPKEGPSILRIQQVVRGDSAAYFCASSPLPGDRTQETQYFGPGTRLLVL.

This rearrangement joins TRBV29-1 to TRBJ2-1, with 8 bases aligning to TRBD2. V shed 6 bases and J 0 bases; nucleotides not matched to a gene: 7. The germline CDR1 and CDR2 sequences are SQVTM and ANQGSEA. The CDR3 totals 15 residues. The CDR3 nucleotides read TGCAGCGTCGCCTGGCGGGGGGACTCCTACAATGAGCAGTTCTTC. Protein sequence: CSVAWRGDSYNEQFF.

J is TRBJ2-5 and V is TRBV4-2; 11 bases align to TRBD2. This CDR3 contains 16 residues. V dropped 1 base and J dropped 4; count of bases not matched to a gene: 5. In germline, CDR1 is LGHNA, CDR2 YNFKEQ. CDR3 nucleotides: TGTGCCAGCAGCCAAGCCCAACTAGCGGGAGTAGAGACCCAGTACTTC. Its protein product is CASSQAQLAGVETQYF.

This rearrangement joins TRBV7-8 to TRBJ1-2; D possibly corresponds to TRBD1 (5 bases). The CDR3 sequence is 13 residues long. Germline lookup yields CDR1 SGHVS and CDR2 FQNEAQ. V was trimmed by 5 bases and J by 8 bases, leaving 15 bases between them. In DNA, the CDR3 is TGTGCCAGCAGCCTCACTCGGGACGGCGGCTACACCTTC. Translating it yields CASSLTRDGGYTF.

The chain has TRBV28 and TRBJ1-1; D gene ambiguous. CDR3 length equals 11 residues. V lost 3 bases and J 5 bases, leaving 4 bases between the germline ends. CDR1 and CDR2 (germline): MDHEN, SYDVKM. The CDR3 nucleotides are TGTGCCAGCAGTTTGAGGACTGAAGCTTTCTTT. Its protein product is CASSLRTEAFF.

The CDR3 is CATRGTLSSYNSPLHF. In DNA form, the CDR3 reads TGTGCCACCCGCGGCACCCTTAGCTCCTATAATTCACCCCTCCACTTT. The chain employs TRBV28 and TRBJ1-6; D is ambiguous. CDR3 length: 16 amino acids. V was trimmed by 10 bases and J by 0 bases, leaving 16 bases between them. Per germline, CDR1 MDHEN and CDR2 SYDVKM.

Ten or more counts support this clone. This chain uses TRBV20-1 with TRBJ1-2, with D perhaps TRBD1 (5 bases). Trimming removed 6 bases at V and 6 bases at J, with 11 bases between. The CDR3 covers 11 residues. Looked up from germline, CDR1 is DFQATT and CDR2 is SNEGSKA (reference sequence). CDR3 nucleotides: TGCAGTGCCGGGGACGCTGATGGCTACACCTTC. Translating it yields CSAGDADGYTF.

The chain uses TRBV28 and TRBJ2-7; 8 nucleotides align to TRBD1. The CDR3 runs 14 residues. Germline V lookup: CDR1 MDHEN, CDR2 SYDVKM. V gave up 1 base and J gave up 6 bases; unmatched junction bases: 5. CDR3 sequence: CASSLFGTGGEQYF. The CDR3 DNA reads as TGTGCCAGCAGTTTATTTGGTACAGGGGGCGAGCAGTACTTC.

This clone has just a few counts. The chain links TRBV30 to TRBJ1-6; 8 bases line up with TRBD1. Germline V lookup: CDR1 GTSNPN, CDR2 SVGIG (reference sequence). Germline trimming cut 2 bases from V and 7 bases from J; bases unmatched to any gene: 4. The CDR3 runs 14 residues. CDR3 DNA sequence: TGTGCCTGGAGTCGTGGACAGGGAAATTCACCCCTCCACTTT. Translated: CAWSRGQGNSPLHF.

The CDR3 loop reads CASSLATGDEAFF. The DNA for the CDR3 is TGTGCCAGCAGCTTAGCCACCGGGGATGAAGCTTTCTTT. The chain couples TRBV7-2 to TRBJ1-1; D uncertain. V was clipped by 0 bases and J by 7 bases, with 9 bases between them. The CDR3 is 13 residues long. Per the germline V gene, CDR1 is SGHTA and CDR2 is FQGNSA. The full variable domain, completed using reference TRBV7-2 and TRBJ1-1, is GAGVSQSPSNKVTEKGKDVELRCDPISGHTALYWYRQSLGQGLEFLIYFQGNSAPDKSGLPSDRFSAERTGGSVSTLTIQRTQQEDSAVYLCASSLATGDEAFFGQGTRLTVV.

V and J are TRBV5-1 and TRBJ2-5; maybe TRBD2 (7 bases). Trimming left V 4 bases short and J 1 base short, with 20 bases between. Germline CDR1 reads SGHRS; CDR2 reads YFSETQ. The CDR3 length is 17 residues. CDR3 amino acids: CASSRGGGRPSQETQYF. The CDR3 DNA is TGCGCCAGCAGCCGCGGCGGGGGCCGGCCTAGCCAAGAGACCCAGTACTTC. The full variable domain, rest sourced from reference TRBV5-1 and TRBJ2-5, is KAGVTQTPRYLIKTRGQQVTLSCSPISGHRSVSWYQQTPGQGLQFLFEYFSETQRNKGNFPGRFSGRQFSNSRSEMNVSTLELGDSALYLCASSRGGGRPSQETQYFGPGTRLLVL.

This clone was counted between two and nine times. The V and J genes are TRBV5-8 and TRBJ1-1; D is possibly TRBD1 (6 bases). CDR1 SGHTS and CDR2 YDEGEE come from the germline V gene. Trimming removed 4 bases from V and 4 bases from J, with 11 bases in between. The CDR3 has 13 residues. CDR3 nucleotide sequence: TGTGCCAGCAGCCGGGACACCTTCACTGAAGCTTTCTTT. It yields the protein CASSRDTFTEAFF.

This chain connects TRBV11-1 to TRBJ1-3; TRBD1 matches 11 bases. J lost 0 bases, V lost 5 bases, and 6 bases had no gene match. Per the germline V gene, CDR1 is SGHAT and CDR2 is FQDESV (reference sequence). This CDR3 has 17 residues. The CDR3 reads CASSPRTGGTSGNTIYF. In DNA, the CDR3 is TGTGCCAGCAGCCCCCGGACAGGGGGCACCTCTGGAAACACCATATATTTT.

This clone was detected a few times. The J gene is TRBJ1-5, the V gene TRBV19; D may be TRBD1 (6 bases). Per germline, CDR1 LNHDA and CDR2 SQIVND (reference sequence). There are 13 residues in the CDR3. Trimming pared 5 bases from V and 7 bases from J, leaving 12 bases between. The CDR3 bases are TGTGCCAGTAGTCCCTCTCAGGGGCAGCCCCAGCATTTT. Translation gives CASSPSQGQPQHF.

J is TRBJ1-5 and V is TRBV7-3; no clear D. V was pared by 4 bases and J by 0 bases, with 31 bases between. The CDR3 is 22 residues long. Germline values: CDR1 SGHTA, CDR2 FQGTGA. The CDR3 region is CASSSPERAYREPTDSNQPQHF. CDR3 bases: TGTGCCAGCAGCTCCCCAGAGAGGGCCTACAGAGAACCGACTGATAGCAATCAGCCCCAGCATTTT.

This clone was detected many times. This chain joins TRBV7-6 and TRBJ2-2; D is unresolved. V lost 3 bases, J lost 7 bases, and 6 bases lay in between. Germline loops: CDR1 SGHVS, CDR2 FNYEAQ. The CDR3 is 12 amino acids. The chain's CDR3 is CASSLQVGELFF. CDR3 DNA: TGTGCCAGCAGCTTGCAGGTCGGGGAGCTGTTTTTT.

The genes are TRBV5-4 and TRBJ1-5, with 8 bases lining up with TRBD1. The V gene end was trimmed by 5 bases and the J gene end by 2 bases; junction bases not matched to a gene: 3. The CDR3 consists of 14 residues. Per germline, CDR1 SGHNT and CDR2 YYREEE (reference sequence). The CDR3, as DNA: TGTGCCAGCAGACCGACAGGGGGCAATCAGCCCCAGCATTTT. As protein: CASRPTGGNQPQHF.